These T cell receptor beta chains were read from a single sample in a study of T cells after yellow fever vaccination. TCRdb independently ran MiXCR on the 5' RACE reads; one entry per CDR3 protein. Among hundreds of thousands of distinct CDR3 sequences, roughly an eighth were seen once, and the ten largest hold about 15%. Sequenced material: PBMCs, taken on the day of the yellow fever booster vaccination. The source is a man aged 30-40 years who received the YFV17D yellow fever vaccine. The CDR3 runs from the conserved cysteine through the conserved F or W. D genes are given only for firm matches. Clone size is stated in some rows and not others, as once, few, many or a class when expanded.

V gene	J gene	clone size	D gene	CDR3 protein	CDR3 DNA
TRBV20-1	TRBJ2-1	many	NA	CSARGKFSYNEQFF	TGCAGTGCTAGAGGGAAATTTTCCTACAATGAGCAGTTCTTC
TRBV5-6	TRBJ1-5	NA	TRBD1	CASSGTGGVNQPQHF	TGTGCCAGCAGCGGGACAGGGGGCGTTAATCAGCCCCAGCATTTT
TRBV27	TRBJ1-6	NA	NA	CASRQIGGYNSPLHF	TGTGCCAGCAGACAGATCGGGGGGTATAATTCACCCCTCCACTTT
TRBV18	TRBJ2-7	few	NA	CASSPPQEGEQYF	TGTGCCAGCTCACCACCGCAGGAAGGCGAGCAGTACTTC
TRBV20-1	TRBJ1-4	few	TRBD1	CSASTGNEKLFF	TGCAGTGCCTCGACAGGGAATGAAAAACTGTTTTTT
TRBV20-1	TRBJ1-5	few	NA	CSAKDAGHNQPQHF	TGCAGTGCAAAGGACGCCGGGCATAATCAGCCCCAGCATTTT
TRBV27	TRBJ2-1	many	NA	CASSRGSYNEQFF	TGTGCCAGTAGTAGGGGGTCCTACAATGAGCAGTTCTTC
TRBV10-3	TRBJ2-7	NA	TRBD2	CASYGGGPYEQYF	TGTGCCTCATATGGCGGGGGACCCTACGAGCAGTACTTC
TRBV2	TRBJ2-1	NA	TRBD1	CASKQGAHEQFF	TGTGCCAGCAAACAGGGGGCCCATGAGCAGTTCTTC
TRBV9	TRBJ2-1	few	NA	CASSPGGASGEQFF	TGTGCCAGCAGCCCAGGCGGCGCCTCGGGAGAGCAGTTCTTC
TRBV7-3	TRBJ2-3	NA	TRBD1	CASSRLGQGSSDTQYF	TGTGCCAGCAGTCGGTTGGGACAGGGGAGTTCAGATACGCAGTATTTT
TRBV29-1	TRBJ1-4	few	TRBD1	CSVGTGQATNEKLFF	TGCAGCGTTGGGACCGGACAGGCAACTAATGAAAAACTGTTTTTT
TRBV19	TRBJ1-1	NA	TRBD1	CASSGGQGTWNTEAFF	TGTGCCAGTAGTGGAGGACAGGGGACGTGGAACACTGAAGCTTTCTTT
TRBV12-3/TRBV12-4	TRBJ2-3	many	NA	CASSLPDTDTQYF	TGTGCCAGCAGTCTCCCGGATACAGATACGCAGTATTTT
TRBV20-1	TRBJ2-5	few	TRBD2	CSASLSGRPETQYF	TGCAGTGCTAGTCTTAGCGGGAGACCAGAGACCCAGTACTTC
TRBV6-2/TRBV6-3	TRBJ1-5	few	TRBD1	CASMGQGGVGNQPQHF	TGTGCCAGCATGGGACAGGGTGGGGTTGGCAATCAGCCCCAGCATTTT
TRBV11-2	TRBJ2-2	NA	NA	CASDFGTHLKLFF	TGTGCCAGCGACTTCGGGACACACCTGAAGCTGTTTTTT
TRBV4-3	TRBJ2-1	few	NA	CASSQGKSTYNEQFF	TGCGCCAGCAGCCAAGGTAAAAGTACCTACAATGAGCAGTTCTTC
TRBV15	TRBJ2-1	few	NA	CATSREGDYLYNEQFF	TGTGCCACCAGCAGGGAGGGGGACTACCTCTACAATGAGCAGTTCTTC
TRBV5-1	TRBJ2-7	many	NA	CASRLTDSNSLEQYF	TGCGCCAGCAGACTGACAGACTCAAATTCCCTCGAGCAGTACTTC
TRBV7-6	TRBJ1-2	few	NA	CASSPRVSDGYTF	TGTGCCAGCAGCCCAAGGGTGTCTGATGGCTACACCTTC
TRBV20-1	TRBJ2-1	few	TRBD2	CSAKGRRTSGRASYNEQFF	TGCAGTGCTAAGGGGCGACGGACTAGCGGGAGGGCTTCCTACAATGAGCAGTTCTTC
TRBV6-1	TRBJ2-2	NA	NA	CASSALNTGELFF	TGTGCCAGCAGTGCGTTGAACACCGGGGAGCTGTTTTTT
TRBV7-7	TRBJ2-1	many	NA	CASSRMPDSSLNEQFF	TGTGCCAGCAGCCGGATGCCTGACTCCTCCCTCAATGAGCAGTTCTTC